The clone carrying this T cell receptor (beta chain) was detected many times. The data were obtained in a study of glioma-infiltrating T cells after dendritic cell vaccination. The CDR3 is made up of 14 amino acids. V gave up 0 bases and J gave up 3 bases, with 8 bases separating them. The germline CDR1 and CDR2 sequences are MNHNY and SVGAGI (reference sequence). The protocol was immunoSEQ multiplex PCR, while the TCRdb copy is restricted to in-frame clones and leaves out a portion. The table includes approximately 36,000 clones, roughly four fifths detected once. The material was blood, obtained before dendritic cell vaccination. This sequence joins TRBV6-6 and TRBJ1-2; D perhaps matches TRBD1 (6 bases). The TCR was taken from a human donor with glioblastoma. CDR3 nucleotides: TGTGCCAGCAGTTACTCTCGGACAGACTATGGCTACACCTTC. Protein sequence: CASSYSRTDYGYTF.